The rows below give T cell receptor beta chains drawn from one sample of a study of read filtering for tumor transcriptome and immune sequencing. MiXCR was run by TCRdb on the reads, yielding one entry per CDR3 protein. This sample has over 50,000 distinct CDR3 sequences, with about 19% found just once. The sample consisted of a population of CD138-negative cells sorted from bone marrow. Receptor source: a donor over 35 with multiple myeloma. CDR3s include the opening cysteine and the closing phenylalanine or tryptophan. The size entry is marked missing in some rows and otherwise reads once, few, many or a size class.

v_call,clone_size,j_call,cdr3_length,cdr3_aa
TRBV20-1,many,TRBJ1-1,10,CSALRGEAFF
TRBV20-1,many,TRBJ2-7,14,CSASGTRAPYEQYF
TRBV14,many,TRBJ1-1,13,CASSQGRDTEAFF
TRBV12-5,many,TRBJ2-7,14,CASGLVTGRDEQYF
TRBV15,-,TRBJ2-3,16,CATSPAQVLDWNTQYF
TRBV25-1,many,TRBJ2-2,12,CASRGNSGELFF
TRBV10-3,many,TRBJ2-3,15,CAISGGTSNTDTQYF
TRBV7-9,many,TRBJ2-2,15,CASSRRGLNTGELFF
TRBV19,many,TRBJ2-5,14,CASSPRQAAETQYF
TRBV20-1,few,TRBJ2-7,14,CSASIATGVYEQYF
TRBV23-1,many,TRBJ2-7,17,CASSHLFPKTGFHEQYF
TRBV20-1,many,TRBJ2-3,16,CSARGLAYPSTDTQYF
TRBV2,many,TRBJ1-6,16,CASRARGQGTSSPLHF
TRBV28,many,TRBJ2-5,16,CASSRSSGGRTETQYF
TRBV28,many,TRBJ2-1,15,CASIPNRGSYNEQFF
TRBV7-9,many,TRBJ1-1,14,CASSLGRLNTEAFF
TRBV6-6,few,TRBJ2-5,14,CASSYGRFQETQYF
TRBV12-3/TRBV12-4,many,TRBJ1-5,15,CASSPTGGGNQPQHF
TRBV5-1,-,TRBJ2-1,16,CASSFQGGGTYNEQSF
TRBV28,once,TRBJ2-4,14,CASLTGTSKNIQYF
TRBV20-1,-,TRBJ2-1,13,CSATGPKGDEQFF
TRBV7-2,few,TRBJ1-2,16,CASSPLARGRTYGYTF
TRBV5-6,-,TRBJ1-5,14,CASSFTGARQPQHF
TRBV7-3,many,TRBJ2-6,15,CASSAQGSGANVLTF
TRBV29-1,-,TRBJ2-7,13,CSVQGDREYEQYF
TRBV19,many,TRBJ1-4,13,CASSIGGSEKLFF
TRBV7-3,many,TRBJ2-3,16,CASSLGAGPGTDTQYF
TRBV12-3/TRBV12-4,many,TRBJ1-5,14,CASSPTGTNQPQHF
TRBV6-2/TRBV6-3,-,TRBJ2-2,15,CASSFWTSGSRELFF
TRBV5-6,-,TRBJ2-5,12,CASSSSYGTQYF
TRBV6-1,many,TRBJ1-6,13,CASRGQRWTPLHF
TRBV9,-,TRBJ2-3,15,CASSVREGATDTQYF
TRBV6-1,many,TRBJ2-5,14,CAGSSGGTQETQYF
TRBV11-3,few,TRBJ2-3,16,CASSTGHGRGTDTQYF
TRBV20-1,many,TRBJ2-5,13,CSLDSGSDETQYF
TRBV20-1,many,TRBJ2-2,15,CSAKAGTSNTGELFF
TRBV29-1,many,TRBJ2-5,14,CSVELQGIQETQYF
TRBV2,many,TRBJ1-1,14,CASSSRTGDTEAFF
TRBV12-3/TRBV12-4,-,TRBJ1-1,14,CASSPGGSNTEAFF
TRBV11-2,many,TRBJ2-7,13,CASSLEVTREQYF
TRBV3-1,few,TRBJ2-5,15,CASSSRAPGGETQYF
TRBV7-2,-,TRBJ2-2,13,CASSSKTVGELFF
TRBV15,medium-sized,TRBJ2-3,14,CATSDRGETDTQYF
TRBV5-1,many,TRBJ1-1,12,CASSSTGAEAFF
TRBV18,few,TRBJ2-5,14,CASSPSGGDETQYF